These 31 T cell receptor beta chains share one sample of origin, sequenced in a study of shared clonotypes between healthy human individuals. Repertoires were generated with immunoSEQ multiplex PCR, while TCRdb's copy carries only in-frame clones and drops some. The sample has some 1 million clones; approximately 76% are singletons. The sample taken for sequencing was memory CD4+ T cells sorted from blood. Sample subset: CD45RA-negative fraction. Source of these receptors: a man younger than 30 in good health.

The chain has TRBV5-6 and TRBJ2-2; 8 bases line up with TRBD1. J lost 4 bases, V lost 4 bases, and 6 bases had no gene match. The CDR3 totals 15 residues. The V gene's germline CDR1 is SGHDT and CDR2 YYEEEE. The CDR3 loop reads CASSGGQGGTGELFF. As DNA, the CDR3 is TGTGCCAGCAGCGGAGGACAGGGAGGCACCGGGGAGCTGTTTTTT.

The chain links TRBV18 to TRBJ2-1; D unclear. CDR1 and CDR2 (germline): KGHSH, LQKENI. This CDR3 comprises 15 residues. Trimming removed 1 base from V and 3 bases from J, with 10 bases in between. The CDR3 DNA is TGTGCCAGCTCACCACGATCGGATTTCTACAATGAGCAGTTCTTC. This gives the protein CASSPRSDFYNEQFF.

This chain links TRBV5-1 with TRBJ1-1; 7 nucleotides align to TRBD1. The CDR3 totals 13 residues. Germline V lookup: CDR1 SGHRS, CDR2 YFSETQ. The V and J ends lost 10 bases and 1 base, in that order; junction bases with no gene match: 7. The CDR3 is CAGRTGPNTEAFF. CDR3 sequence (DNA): TGCGCCGGACGGACAGGCCCGAACACTGAAGCTTTCTTT.

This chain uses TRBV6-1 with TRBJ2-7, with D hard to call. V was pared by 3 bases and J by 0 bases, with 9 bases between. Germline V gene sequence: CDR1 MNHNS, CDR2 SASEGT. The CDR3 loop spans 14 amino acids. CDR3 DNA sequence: TGTGCCAGCAGTGATACCGAATACTCCTACGAGCAGTACTTC. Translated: CASSDTEYSYEQYF.

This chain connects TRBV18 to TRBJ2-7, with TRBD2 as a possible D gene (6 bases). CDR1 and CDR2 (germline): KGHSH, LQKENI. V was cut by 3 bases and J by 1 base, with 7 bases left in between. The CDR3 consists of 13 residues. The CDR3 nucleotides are TGTGCCAGCTCACCGACTAGGTCCTACGAGCAGTACTTC. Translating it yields CASSPTRSYEQYF.

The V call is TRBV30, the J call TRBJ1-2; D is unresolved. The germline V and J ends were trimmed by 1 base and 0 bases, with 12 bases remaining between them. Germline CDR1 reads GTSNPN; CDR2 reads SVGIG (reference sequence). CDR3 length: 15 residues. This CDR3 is CAWSGFGLANYGYTF. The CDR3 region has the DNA TGTGCCTGGAGTGGGTTTGGATTAGCTAACTATGGCTACACCTTC.

The CDR3 nucleotides read TGTGCCAGCACGAAGGGGGCATCGGAGCAAGAGACCCAGTACTTC. This codes for CASTKGASEQETQYF. V usage is TRBV6-5 and J usage is TRBJ2-5; 7 nucleotides match TRBD1. Germline CDR1 is MNHEY and CDR2 is SVGAGI. The CDR3 has 15 residues. J was trimmed by 2 bases and V by 7 bases; bases with no gene match: 10.

This chain's CDR3 is CASSTSQGANNQPQHF. The CDR3 DNA is TGTGCCAGCAGCACCTCACAGGGGGCGAACAATCAGCCCCAGCATTTT. The rearrangement links TRBV5-6 to TRBJ1-5; 9 positions match TRBD1. Germline CDR1 is SGHDT and CDR2 is YYEEEE. The CDR3 totals 16 residues. The V segment lost 4 bases and the J segment 3 bases; nucleotides outside the gene matches: 8.

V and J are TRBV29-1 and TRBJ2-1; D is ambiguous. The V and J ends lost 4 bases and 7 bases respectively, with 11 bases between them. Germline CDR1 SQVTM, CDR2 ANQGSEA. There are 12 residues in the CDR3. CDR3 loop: CSVAVLGNEQFF. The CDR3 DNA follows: TGCAGCGTTGCGGTCCTGGGGAATGAGCAGTTCTTC.

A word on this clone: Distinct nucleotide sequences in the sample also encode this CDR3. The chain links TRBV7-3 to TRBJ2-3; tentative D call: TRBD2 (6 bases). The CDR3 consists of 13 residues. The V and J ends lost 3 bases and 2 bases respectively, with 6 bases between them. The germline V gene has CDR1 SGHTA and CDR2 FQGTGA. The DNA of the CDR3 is TGTGCCAGCAGCTTGGACTACACAGATACGCAGTATTTT. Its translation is CASSLDYTDTQYF.

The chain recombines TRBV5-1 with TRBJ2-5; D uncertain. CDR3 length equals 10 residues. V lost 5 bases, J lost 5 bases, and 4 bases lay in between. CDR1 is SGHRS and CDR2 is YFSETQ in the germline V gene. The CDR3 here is CASRGETQYF. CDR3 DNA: TGCGCCAGCAGGGGGGAGACCCAGTACTTC.

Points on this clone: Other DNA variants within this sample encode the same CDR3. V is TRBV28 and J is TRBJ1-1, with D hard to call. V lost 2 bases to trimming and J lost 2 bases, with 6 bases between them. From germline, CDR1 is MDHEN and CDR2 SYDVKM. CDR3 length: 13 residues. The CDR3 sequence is CASSLQENTEAFF. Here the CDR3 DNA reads TGTGCCAGCAGTTTACAGGAAAACACTGAAGCTTTCTTT. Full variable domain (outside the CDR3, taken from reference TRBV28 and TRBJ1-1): DVKVTQSSRYLVKRTGEKVFLECVQDMDHENMFWYRQDPGLGLRLIYFSYDVKMKEKGDIPEGYSVSREKKERFSLILESASTNQTSMYLCASSLQENTEAFFGQGTRLTVV.

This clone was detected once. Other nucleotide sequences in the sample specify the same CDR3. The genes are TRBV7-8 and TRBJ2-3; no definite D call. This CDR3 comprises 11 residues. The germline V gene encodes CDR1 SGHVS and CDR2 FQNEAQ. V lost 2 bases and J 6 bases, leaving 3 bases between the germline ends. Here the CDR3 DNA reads TGTGCCAGCAGCTTAACCGATACGCAGTATTTT. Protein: CASSLTDTQYF.

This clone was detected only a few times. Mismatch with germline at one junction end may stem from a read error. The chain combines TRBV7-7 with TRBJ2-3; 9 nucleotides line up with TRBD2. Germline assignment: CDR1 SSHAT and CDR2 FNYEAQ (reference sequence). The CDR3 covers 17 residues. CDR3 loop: CASSLARRGGRTDTQYF. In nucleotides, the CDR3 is TGTGCTAGCAGCTTAGCGCGGCGGGGGGGCCGCACAGATACGCAGTATTTT.

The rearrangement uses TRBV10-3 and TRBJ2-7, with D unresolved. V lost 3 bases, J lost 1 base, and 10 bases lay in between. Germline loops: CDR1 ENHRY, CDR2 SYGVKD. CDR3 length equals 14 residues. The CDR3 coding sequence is TGTGCCATCAGTGATGGGATGACATCCTACGAGCAGTACTTC. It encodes CAISDGMTSYEQYF.

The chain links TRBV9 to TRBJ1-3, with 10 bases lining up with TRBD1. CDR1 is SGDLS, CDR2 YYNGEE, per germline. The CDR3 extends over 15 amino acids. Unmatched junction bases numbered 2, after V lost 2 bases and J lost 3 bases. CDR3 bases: TGTGCCAGCAGCGTCCGGACAGGGGGTGGAAACACCATATATTTT. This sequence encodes CASSVRTGGGNTIYF.

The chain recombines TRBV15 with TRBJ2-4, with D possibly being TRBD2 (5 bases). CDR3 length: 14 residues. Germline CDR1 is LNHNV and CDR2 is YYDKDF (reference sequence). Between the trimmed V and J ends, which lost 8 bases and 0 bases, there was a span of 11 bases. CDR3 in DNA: TGTGCCACCGGCGGCGGACTAGCCAAAAACATTCAGTACTTC. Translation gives CATGGGLAKNIQYF. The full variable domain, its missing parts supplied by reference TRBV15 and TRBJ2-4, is DAMVIQNPRYQVTQFGKPVTLSCSQTLNHNVMYWYQQKSSQAPKLLFHYYDKDFNNEADTPDNFQSRRPNTSFCFLDIRSPGLGDTAMYLCATGGGLAKNIQYFGAGTRLSVL.

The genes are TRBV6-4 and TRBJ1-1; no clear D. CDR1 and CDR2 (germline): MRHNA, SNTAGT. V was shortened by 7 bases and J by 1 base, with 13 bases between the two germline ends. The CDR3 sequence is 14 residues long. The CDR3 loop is CASKPGVSNTEAFF. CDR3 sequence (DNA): TGTGCCAGCAAACCTGGGGTTTCGAACACTGAAGCTTTCTTT.

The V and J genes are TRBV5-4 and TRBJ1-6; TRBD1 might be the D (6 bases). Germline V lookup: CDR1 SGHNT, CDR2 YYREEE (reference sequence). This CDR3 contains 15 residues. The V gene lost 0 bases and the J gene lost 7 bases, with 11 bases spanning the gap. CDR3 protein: CASSLALGGNSPLHF. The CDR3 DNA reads TGTGCCAGCAGCTTGGCTCTGGGGGGCAATTCACCCCTCCACTTT. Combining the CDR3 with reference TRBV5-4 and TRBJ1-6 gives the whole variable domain ETGVTQSPTHLIKTRGQQVTLRCSSQSGHNTVSWYQQALGQGPQFIFQYYREEENGRGNFPPRFSGLQFPNYSSELNVNALELDDSALYLCASSLALGGNSPLHFGNGTRLTVT.

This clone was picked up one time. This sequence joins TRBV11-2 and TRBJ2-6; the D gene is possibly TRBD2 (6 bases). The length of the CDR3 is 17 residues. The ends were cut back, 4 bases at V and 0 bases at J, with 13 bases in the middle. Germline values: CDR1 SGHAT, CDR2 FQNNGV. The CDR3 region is CASSSRDGSSGANVLTF. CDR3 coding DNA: TGTGCCAGCAGCTCCCGGGACGGGAGCTCTGGGGCCAACGTCCTGACTTTC.

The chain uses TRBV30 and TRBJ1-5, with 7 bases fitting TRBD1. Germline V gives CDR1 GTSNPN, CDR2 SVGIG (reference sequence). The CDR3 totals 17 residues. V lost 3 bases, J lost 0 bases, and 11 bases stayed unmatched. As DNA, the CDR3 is TGTGCCTGGAGGGCCGGGACAGCCACCTATAGCAATCAGCCCCAGCATTTT. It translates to CAWRAGTATYSNQPQHF.

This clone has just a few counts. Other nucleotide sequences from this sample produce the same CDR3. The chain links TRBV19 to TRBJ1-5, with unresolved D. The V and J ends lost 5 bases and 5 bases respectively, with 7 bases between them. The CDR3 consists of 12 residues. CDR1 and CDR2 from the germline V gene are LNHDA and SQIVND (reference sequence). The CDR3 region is CASSLGYQPQHF. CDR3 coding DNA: TGTGCCAGTAGTTTGGGATATCAGCCCCAGCATTTT.

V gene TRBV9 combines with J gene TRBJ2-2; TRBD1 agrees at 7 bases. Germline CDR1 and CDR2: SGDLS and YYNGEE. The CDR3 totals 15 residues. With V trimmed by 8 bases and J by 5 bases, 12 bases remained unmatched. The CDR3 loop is CARSPASGGTGELFF. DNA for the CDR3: TGTGCCAGGAGCCCAGCCTCAGGGGGTACCGGGGAGCTGTTTTTT. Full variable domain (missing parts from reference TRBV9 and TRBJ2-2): DSGVTQTPKHLITATGQRVTLRCSPRSGDLSVYWYQQSLDQGLQFLIQYYNGEERAKGNILERFSAQQFPDLHSELNLSSLELGDSALYFCARSPASGGTGELFFGEGSRLTVL.

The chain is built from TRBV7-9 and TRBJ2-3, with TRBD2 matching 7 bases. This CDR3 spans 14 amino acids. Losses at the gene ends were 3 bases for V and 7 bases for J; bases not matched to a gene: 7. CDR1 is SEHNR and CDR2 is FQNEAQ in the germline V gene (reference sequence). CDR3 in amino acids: CASSFRGGGNTQYF. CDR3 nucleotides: TGTGCCAGCAGCTTCCGCGGCGGGGGAAATACGCAGTATTTT.

The CDR3 here is CASAGLGSSYF. The CDR3, as DNA: TGTGCCAGCGCCGGTCTAGGTTCTTCGTACTTC. This chain connects TRBV27 to TRBJ2-5; no reliable D call. Trimming shortened V by 8 bases and J by 13 bases, and 17 bases separated the two germline ends. Germline assignment: CDR1 MNHEY and CDR2 SMNVEV (reference sequence). This CDR3 region has 11 residues.

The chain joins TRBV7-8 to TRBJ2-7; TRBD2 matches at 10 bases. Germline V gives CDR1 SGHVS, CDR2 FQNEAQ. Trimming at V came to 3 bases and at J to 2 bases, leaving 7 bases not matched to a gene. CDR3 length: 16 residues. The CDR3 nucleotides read TGTGCCAGCAGCTTGGGTCCGGGACTAGCGACCTACGAGCAGTACTTC. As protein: CASSLGPGLATYEQYF.

CDR3 in amino acids: CASSSSGTGFSYGYTF. DNA for the CDR3: TGTGCCAGCAGTTCGTCCGGGACAGGGTTTAGTTATGGCTACACCTTC. V is TRBV28 and J is TRBJ1-2, with 9 bases lining up with TRBD1. With V trimmed by 4 bases and J by 5 bases, 11 bases remained unmatched. This CDR3 comprises 16 residues. Per germline, CDR1 MDHEN and CDR2 SYDVKM.

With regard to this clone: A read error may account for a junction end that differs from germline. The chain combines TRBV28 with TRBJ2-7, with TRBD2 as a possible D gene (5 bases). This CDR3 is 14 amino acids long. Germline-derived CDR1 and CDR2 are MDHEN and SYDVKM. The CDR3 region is CASSFPGSVYELYF. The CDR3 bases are TGTGCCAGCAGTTTCCCGGGGTCCGTCTACGAGCTGTACTTC.

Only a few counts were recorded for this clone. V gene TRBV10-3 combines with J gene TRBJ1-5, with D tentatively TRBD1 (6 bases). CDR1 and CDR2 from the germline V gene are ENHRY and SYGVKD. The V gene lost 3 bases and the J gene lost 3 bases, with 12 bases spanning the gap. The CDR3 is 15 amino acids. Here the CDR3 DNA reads TGTGCCATCAGTGATGGAGGGGGGTCCAATCAGCCCCAGCATTTT. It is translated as CAISDGGGSNQPQHF.

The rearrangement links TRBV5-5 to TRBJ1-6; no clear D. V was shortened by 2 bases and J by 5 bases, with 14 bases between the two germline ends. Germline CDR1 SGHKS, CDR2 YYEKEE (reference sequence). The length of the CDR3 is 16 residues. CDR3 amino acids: CASSFVSGSNNSPLHF. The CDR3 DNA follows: TGTGCCAGCAGCTTTGTTTCTGGGTCGAATAATTCACCCCTCCACTTT.

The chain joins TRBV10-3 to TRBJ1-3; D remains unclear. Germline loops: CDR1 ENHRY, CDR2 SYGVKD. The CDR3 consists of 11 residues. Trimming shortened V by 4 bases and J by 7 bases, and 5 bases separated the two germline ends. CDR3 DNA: TGTGCCATCAGTGTGAGTAACACCATATATTTT. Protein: CAISVSNTIYF.